Listed below are T cell receptor beta chains from one sample, sequenced in a study of T-cell reconstitution after alpha-beta-depleted transplantation in children. A single record per CDR3 protein comes from TCRdb applying MiXCR to the PCR reads. The table lists about 340,000 distinct CDR3 sequences, approximately 12% of them singletons. Sequenced here: PBMCs, sampled from the stem cell graft. The receptors stem from a human donor who donated a stem cell graft to a child with Fanconi anemia. Each CDR3 is given with its conserved first and last residue. The order of the fields is CDR3 length, D gene, V gene, CDR3 protein. The D gene is left open where the match is weak.

length: 14; D: TRBD1; V: TRBV12-3/TRBV12-4; CDR3: CASSIQGSDEKLFF
length: 13; D: .; V: TRBV20-1; CDR3: CSVRDNSNQPQHF
length: 16; D: .; V: TRBV12-5; CDR3: CASGLGDSSGANVLTF
length: 15; D: .; V: TRBV4-3; CDR3: CASSQEFTDNQPQHF
length: 15; D: TRBD1; V: TRBV4-1; CDR3: CASSQASTGVTEAFF
length: 13; D: .; V: TRBV4-3; CDR3: CASSPEGDETQYF
length: 11; D: .; V: TRBV6-5; CDR3: CASGIIETQYF
length: 16; D: TRBD1; V: TRBV5-5; CDR3: CASSRGGQGLTDTQYF
length: 15; D: TRBD1; V: TRBV19; CDR3: CASSFLGQGGPEAFF
length: 13; D: TRBD2; V: TRBV20-1; CDR3: CSASPAGYYEQYF